This T cell receptor beta chain was found in a study of metastatic and nonmetastatic thyroid tumors. Thyroid surgery was performed in patients who had received no treatment beforehand. V was clipped by 6 bases and J by 8 bases, with 20 bases between them. This CDR3 region has 15 residues. Per germline, CDR1 MNHEY and CDR2 SVGEGT. TCRdb re-clonotyped the PCR reads via MiXCR. The repertoire holds about 26,000 clones, with under 30% as singletons. The chain couples TRBV6-2 or TRBV6-3 to TRBJ2-1, with D possibly called TRBD1 or TRBD2 (5 bases each). The sequence derives from a female donor with papillary thyroid cancer or a benign thyroid nodule (not recorded which). Some clones in this sample may be carry-over from other donors' samples. Material: blood. DNA for the CDR3: TGTGCCAGCAGGGGACGCCCGCTGGGGTCGGATGAGCAGTTCTTC. This encodes CASRGRPLGSDEQFF.